A selection of T cell receptor beta chains follows, all from one sample in a study of shared clonotypes between healthy human individuals. The table came from immunoSEQ multiplex PCR; TCRdb's copy has only in-frame clones and leaves some out. The sample includes under 1,100,000 clones, roughly 80% of them seen just once. The sequenced material came from memory CD4+ T cells sorted from blood. These receptors came from a young man in good health. CDR3s include the opening cysteine and the closing phenylalanine or tryptophan. Each record gives: D gene, J gene, V gene, clone size, CDR3 DNA, CDR3 protein. The D gene is left open where the match is weak. The listing skips clone size in some rows; elsewhere it reads once, few, many or a size class.

TRBD2,TRBJ2-7,TRBV19,NA,TGTGCCAGTAGTATGCTAGCGGGAGGAGGCGAGCAGTACTTC,CASSMLAGGGEQYF
NA,TRBJ2-7,TRBV5-6,many,TGTGCCAGCAGCTTGTCTAAAGGTTTCCTGAGGGCCGAGCAGTACTTC,CASSLSKGFLRAEQYF
TRBD2,TRBJ2-1,TRBV5-4,NA,TGTGCCAGCAGCCAAACTAGCGGCCCCTACAATGAGCAGTTCTTC,CASSQTSGPYNEQFF
NA,TRBJ2-3,TRBV7-2,few,TGTGCCAGCAGCTTAGGGGACACAGATACGCAGTATTTT,CASSLGDTDTQYF
TRBD2,TRBJ2-7,TRBV6-5,once,TGTGCCAGCAGTTACGGGCTAGCGGGGATCTACGAGCAGTACTTC,CASSYGLAGIYEQYF
NA,TRBJ1-4,TRBV19,NA,TGTGCCAGTACCCCAGAGAACTCCAGGGAAAAACTGTTTTTT,CASTPENSREKLFF
TRBD1,TRBJ1-6,TRBV6-1,NA,TGTGCCAGCACGGACAGGGCGGTGTCACCCCTCCACTTT,CASTDRAVSPLHF
NA,TRBJ2-7,TRBV28,NA,TGTGCCAGTTTGGCGCCGGGGAGGGAGCAGTACTTC,CASLAPGREQYF
NA,TRBJ2-2,TRBV6-1,many,TGTGCCAGCACGGAACGACAGGCGAACACCGGGGAGCTGTTTTTT,CASTERQANTGELFF
NA,TRBJ1-5,TRBV5-4,NA,TGTGCCAGCAGTTCCGACAGAAAGAATCAGCCCCAGCATTTT,CASSSDRKNQPQHF
NA,TRBJ1-6,TRBV10-3,NA,TGTGCCATCAGTGAAGGGGGGGACAATTCACCCCTCCACTTT,CAISEGGDNSPLHF
TRBD2,TRBJ2-3,TRBV2,NA,TGTGCCAGCAGTTTAGGACTAGCCCCAGATACGCAGTATTTT,CASSLGLAPDTQYF
NA,TRBJ1-5,TRBV21-1,NA,TGTGCCAGCAGCAAATCTCGTGCCGACAATCAGCCCCAGCATTTT,CASSKSRADNQPQHF
TRBD2,TRBJ2-1,TRBV19,once,TGTGCCAGTACCCCTCGGGGACTATTCACTGAGCAGTTCTTC,CASTPRGLFTEQFF
TRBD2,TRBJ2-7,TRBV6-1,NA,TGTGCCAGCAGTGACCAGCGGGAGGGCCGCTACGAGCAGTACTTC,CASSDQREGRYEQYF
NA,TRBJ2-3,TRBV5-4,NA,TGTGCCAGCAGCGCCAAGGGGGGGACAGATACGCAGTATTTT,CASSAKGGTDTQYF
NA,TRBJ2-1,TRBV5-1,NA,TGCGCCAGCAGCCCCTCAGATAGCGTCTACAATGAGCAGTTCTTC,CASSPSDSVYNEQFF
TRBD1,TRBJ2-3,TRBV2,once,TGTGCCAGCAGTGAAGCGGACAGGGGGACAGATACGCAGTATTTT,CASSEADRGTDTQYF
NA,TRBJ1-4,TRBV2,NA,TGTGCCAGCAGTCCGGGGGCTAATGAAAAACTGTTTTTT,CASSPGANEKLFF
TRBD1,TRBJ1-2,TRBV18,NA,TGTGCCAGCTCACCCCGGCCCTCTCCGGGGACAGTGAGCTATGGCTACACCTTC,CASSPRPSPGTVSYGYTF
NA,TRBJ2-2,TRBV18,few,TGTGCCAGCTCACCACCGCGGGGGCCATCCACCGGGGAGCTGTTTTTT,CASSPPRGPSTGELFF
NA,TRBJ2-1,TRBV7-2,NA,TGTGCCAGCAGCTTGAGTATACACAATGAGCAGTTCTTC,CASSLSIHNEQFF
NA,TRBJ1-4,TRBV6-1,NA,TGTGCCAGCAGTGAATTGCAGAGTGGGACAACTAATGAAAAACTGTTTTTT,CASSELQSGTTNEKLFF
NA,TRBJ2-2,TRBV19,NA,TGTGCCAGTATTGACGGCAGAAGAACTACCGGGGAGCTGTTTTTT,CASIDGRRTTGELFF
NA,TRBJ2-3,TRBV6-6,few,TGTGCCACCTGGGACAGCGGGAGCCTCACAGATACGCAGTATTTT,CATWDSGSLTDTQYF
TRBD1,TRBJ2-5,TRBV5-1,few,TGCGCCAGCAGCGATCACAGGGGCAACATTGAGACCCAGTACTTC,CASSDHRGNIETQYF
NA,TRBJ2-7,TRBV11-2,NA,TGTGCCAGCAGCTTCAGGGGTAGCTACGAGCAGTACTTC,CASSFRGSYEQYF
NA,TRBJ2-5,TRBV15,once,TGTGCCACCAGCAGAGGGGCCCAGGAGCGGACCCAGTACTTC,CATSRGAQERTQYF
TRBD2,TRBJ2-1,TRBV2,NA,TGTGCCAGCAGGGGCACTAGCGGGTCCTACAATGAGCAGTTCTTC,CASRGTSGSYNEQFF
TRBD2,TRBJ2-1,TRBV9,NA,TGTGCCAGCAGCCGACGAGGGACTAGCGGGACATCCTACAATGAGCAGTTCTTC,CASSRRGTSGTSYNEQFF
NA,TRBJ1-5,TRBV27,few,TGTGCCAGCAGTTGGGACCGGGATCAGCCCCAGCATTTT,CASSWDRDQPQHF
TRBD1,TRBJ1-4,TRBV2,NA,TGTGCCAGCAGTAGGGACAGGGTACGGGAAAAACTGTTTTTT,CASSRDRVREKLFF
TRBD2,TRBJ2-2,TRBV28,NA,TGTGCCAGCAGTTCCGGGGGGGCTGGCGGGGAGCTGTTTTTT,CASSSGGAGGELFF
NA,TRBJ1-4,TRBV11-2,NA,TGTGCCAGCAGCTTATCGGGACGGAGAGACGAAAAACTGTTTTTT,CASSLSGRRDEKLFF
NA,TRBJ1-6,TRBV11-2,NA,TGTGCCAGCAGCTTCGAGAGCTCCTATAATTCACCCCTCCACTTT,CASSFESSYNSPLHF
NA,TRBJ1-2,TRBV25-1,NA,TGTGCCAGCAGTGAATTCCCGGGCTATGGCTACACCTTC,CASSEFPGYGYTF
NA,TRBJ2-7,TRBV29-1,NA,TGCAGCGCCAGAACCGGGGGCTCGGGGGAGCAGTACTTC,CSARTGGSGEQYF
TRBD2,TRBJ2-2,TRBV7-3,few,TGTGCCAGCAGCTTGGACGGGGGGATCACCGGGGAGCTGTTTTTT,CASSLDGGITGELFF
NA,TRBJ2-1,TRBV18,few,TGTGCCAGCTCACCAGGGGGCCGCTCCTACAATGAGCAGTTCTTC,CASSPGGRSYNEQFF
NA,TRBJ1-2,TRBV5-6,NA,TGTGCCAGCAGCCTCCAGGGAGTCGGTGGCTACACCTTC,CASSLQGVGGYTF
TRBD1,TRBJ2-7,TRBV19,few,TGTGCCAGTAGTAAACAGGGGAACGAGCAGTACTTC,CASSKQGNEQYF
TRBD2,TRBJ2-5,TRBV19,many,TGTGCCAGTAGTATTGGACTAGCTGGGGAGACCCAGTACTTC,CASSIGLAGETQYF
NA,TRBJ1-6,TRBV7-9,once,TGTGCCAGCAGCTTTACTCAGAATTCTAATTCACCCCTCCACTTT,CASSFTQNSNSPLHF
TRBD1,TRBJ2-1,TRBV27,NA,TGTGCCAGCAACTTTGGGGACAGGGACTACAATGAGCAGTTCTTC,CASNFGDRDYNEQFF